These T cell receptor beta chains were read from a single sample in a study of lung T cells in sarcoidosis with Löfgren's syndrome. Each CDR3 protein gets one entry after TCRdb re-called the reads with MiXCR. The table has 60,000 to 70,000 distinct CDR3 sequences, 21% seen once. Material for sequencing was CD4+ T cells from PBMCs. The receptors shown here come from a human donor with sarcoidosis (Löfgren's syndrome or another form), or a control subject (not recorded which). Both conserved end residues are part of each CDR3. Each record gives: V gene, clone size, D gene, J gene, CDR3 DNA, CDR3 protein. D genes are given only for firm matches. Clone size is stated in some rows and not others, as once, few, many or a class when expanded.

v_call: TRBV6-4; clone_size: -; d_call: -; j_call: TRBJ2-1; cdr3_nt: TGTGCCAGCAGTGACGAAGCAGGCTCCCACAATGAGCAGTTCTTC; cdr3_aa: CASSDEAGSHNEQFF
v_call: TRBV19; clone_size: few; d_call: -; j_call: TRBJ1-6; cdr3_nt: TGTGCCAGTAGTCGGCAGTCCGGCATGGATTCACCCCTCCACTTT; cdr3_aa: CASSRQSGMDSPLHF
v_call: TRBV12-3/TRBV12-4; clone_size: -; d_call: -; j_call: TRBJ1-1; cdr3_nt: TGTGCCAGCAGTTTTTTGGGGGCCACTGAAGCTTTCTTT; cdr3_aa: CASSFLGATEAFF
v_call: TRBV5-1; clone_size: -; d_call: -; j_call: TRBJ2-1; cdr3_nt: TGCGCCAGCAGCGCGATACCCGTCGGCGAGCAGTTCTTC; cdr3_aa: CASSAIPVGEQFF
v_call: TRBV6-1; clone_size: medium-sized; d_call: TRBD1; j_call: TRBJ2-5; cdr3_nt: TGTGCAGCCCGGGACAGGGTAGAGACCCAGTACTTC; cdr3_aa: CAARDRVETQYF
v_call: TRBV4-2; clone_size: many; d_call: -; j_call: TRBJ1-1; cdr3_nt: TGTGCCAGCAGCCAAGATAGCGTGGAGAGCTTGAACACTGAAGCTTTCTTT; cdr3_aa: CASSQDSVESLNTEAFF
v_call: TRBV7-2; clone_size: many; d_call: TRBD2; j_call: TRBJ2-1; cdr3_nt: TGTGCCAGCAGCTTAGCCCCCGGGGGGGCGGGAGTAGACAATGAGCAGTTCTTC; cdr3_aa: CASSLAPGGAGVDNEQFF
v_call: TRBV6-6; clone_size: many; d_call: -; j_call: TRBJ2-3; cdr3_nt: TGTGCCAGCAGTTACTTAGGGGAGGGGGTCACAGATACGCAGTATTTT; cdr3_aa: CASSYLGEGVTDTQYF
v_call: TRBV6-1; clone_size: many; d_call: -; j_call: TRBJ2-3; cdr3_nt: TGTGCCAGCAGAAGGGAGAGAAACACAGATACGCAGTATTTT; cdr3_aa: CASRRERNTDTQYF
v_call: TRBV20-1; clone_size: many; d_call: -; j_call: TRBJ2-5; cdr3_nt: TGCAGTGCTAGAGGGGAGACCCAGTACTTC; cdr3_aa: CSARGETQYF
v_call: TRBV6-1; clone_size: many; d_call: -; j_call: TRBJ1-1; cdr3_nt: TGTGCCAGCAGGGAGACACTGAACACTGAAGCTTTCTTT; cdr3_aa: CASRETLNTEAFF
v_call: TRBV7-2; clone_size: many; d_call: TRBD2; j_call: TRBJ2-2; cdr3_nt: TGTGCCAGCAGCCGCTCAGGGCGGGGGAGTACCGGGGAGCTGTTTTTT; cdr3_aa: CASSRSGRGSTGELFF
v_call: TRBV18; clone_size: few; d_call: -; j_call: TRBJ1-2; cdr3_nt: TGTGCCAGCTCACCAGGTCGAGATGGCTACACCTTC; cdr3_aa: CASSPGRDGYTF
v_call: TRBV3-1; clone_size: -; d_call: -; j_call: TRBJ2-5; cdr3_nt: TGTGCCAGCAGCGGATTACAGGGAAGCGCCGGGGAGACCCAGTACTTC; cdr3_aa: CASSGLQGSAGETQYF
v_call: TRBV5-1; clone_size: few; d_call: -; j_call: TRBJ2-1; cdr3_nt: TGCGCCAGCAGCGGGCAGGGGGGGAACAATGAGCAGTTCTTC; cdr3_aa: CASSGQGGNNEQFF
v_call: TRBV7-2; clone_size: many; d_call: -; j_call: TRBJ1-5; cdr3_nt: TGTGCCAGCAGCTTAGGAGGGAAAAGGGGCGGGAAACCCCAGCCCCAGCATTTT; cdr3_aa: CASSLGGKRGGKPQPQHF
v_call: TRBV15; clone_size: many; d_call: TRBD2; j_call: TRBJ2-3; cdr3_nt: TGTGCCACCAGCAGAGAAAACAATGAACTAGCGGGAGGGCCCCCAGATACGCAGTATTTT; cdr3_aa: CATSRENNELAGGPPDTQYF
v_call: TRBV11-3; clone_size: many; d_call: -; j_call: TRBJ2-3; cdr3_nt: TGTGCCAGCAGCTTAGACAGCACAGATACGCAGTATTTT; cdr3_aa: CASSLDSTDTQYF
v_call: TRBV5-1; clone_size: -; d_call: TRBD2; j_call: TRBJ2-3; cdr3_nt: TGCGCCAGCAGCGGACCCGATGGAGCGGGGGGGATAGATACGCAGTATTTT; cdr3_aa: CASSGPDGAGGIDTQYF
v_call: TRBV27; clone_size: many; d_call: TRBD1; j_call: TRBJ2-7; cdr3_nt: TGTGCCAGCAGTTTAATTGGGACAGCCAACTACGAGCAGTACTTC; cdr3_aa: CASSLIGTANYEQYF
v_call: TRBV18; clone_size: few; d_call: TRBD1; j_call: TRBJ2-5; cdr3_nt: TGTGCCAGCTCACTTCACAGGGGGAATATGGAGACCCAGTACTTC; cdr3_aa: CASSLHRGNMETQYF
v_call: TRBV6-1; clone_size: many; d_call: TRBD2; j_call: TRBJ2-1; cdr3_nt: TGTGCCAGCTTGCTTTATCGGACTAGCGGGAGCAATGAGCAGTTCTTC; cdr3_aa: CASLLYRTSGSNEQFF
v_call: TRBV11-2; clone_size: many; d_call: -; j_call: TRBJ2-1; cdr3_nt: TGTGCCAGCAGCGTTTTAAGCTCCTACAATGAGCAGTTCTTC; cdr3_aa: CASSVLSSYNEQFF
v_call: TRBV20-1; clone_size: -; d_call: -; j_call: TRBJ1-5; cdr3_nt: TGCAGTGCTAACCAAGGGGATAGCAATCAGCCCCAGCATTTT; cdr3_aa: CSANQGDSNQPQHF
v_call: TRBV19; clone_size: few; d_call: -; j_call: TRBJ2-3; cdr3_nt: TGTGCCAGTAGTATCGTAGGGCTTGGCACAGATACGCAGTATTTT; cdr3_aa: CASSIVGLGTDTQYF
v_call: TRBV20-1; clone_size: few; d_call: -; j_call: TRBJ2-3; cdr3_nt: TGCAGTGCTAGAGATCTGGCAGGGCTCCCAGATACGCAGTATTTT; cdr3_aa: CSARDLAGLPDTQYF
v_call: TRBV2; clone_size: few; d_call: -; j_call: TRBJ2-5; cdr3_nt: TGTGCCAGAGGACAGCCAGAGACCCAGTACTTC; cdr3_aa: CARGQPETQYF
v_call: TRBV9; clone_size: -; d_call: -; j_call: TRBJ1-2; cdr3_nt: TGTGCCAGCAGCGTAACAGGGACGGGCTATGGCTACACCTTC; cdr3_aa: CASSVTGTGYGYTF
v_call: TRBV6-1; clone_size: few; d_call: TRBD1; j_call: TRBJ2-2; cdr3_nt: TGTGCCAGCAGCCGGGACAGAGCGAACACCGGGGAGCTGTTTTTT; cdr3_aa: CASSRDRANTGELFF
v_call: TRBV19; clone_size: many; d_call: TRBD1; j_call: TRBJ2-1; cdr3_nt: TGTGCCAGTAGTGAGCCCGCAAAGGGGGCCGATTTAAATGAGCAGTTCTTC; cdr3_aa: CASSEPAKGADLNEQFF
v_call: TRBV7-2; clone_size: -; d_call: -; j_call: TRBJ2-1; cdr3_nt: TGTGCCAGCAGCTCCCCCGCGAGGCACAATGAGCAGTTCTTC; cdr3_aa: CASSSPARHNEQFF
v_call: TRBV2; clone_size: -; d_call: -; j_call: TRBJ1-1; cdr3_nt: TGTTCCAGCAGTATGATGGGAACACTGAGTGAAGCTTTCTTT; cdr3_aa: CSSSMMGTLSEAFF
v_call: TRBV2; clone_size: -; d_call: -; j_call: TRBJ2-6; cdr3_nt: TGTGCCAGCACCCTTCTACCGGGACGAACCTCTGGGGCCAACGTCCTGACTTTC; cdr3_aa: CASTLLPGRTSGANVLTF
v_call: TRBV19; clone_size: few; d_call: TRBD1; j_call: TRBJ2-3; cdr3_nt: TGTGCCAGTAGCATCGTCCAGGGGGTGCTCACAGATACGCAGTATTTT; cdr3_aa: CASSIVQGVLTDTQYF
v_call: TRBV27; clone_size: many; d_call: -; j_call: TRBJ1-4; cdr3_nt: TGTGCCAGCAGTCCTACGTGGACCCAGGAAAAACTGTTTTTT; cdr3_aa: CASSPTWTQEKLFF